The present T cell receptor beta chain was sequenced within a study of identical twins' blood T cells. Study at large: Around twelve libraries, six alpha and six beta, gave about 50 million reads.

V was clipped by 8 bases and J by 6 bases, with 5 bases between them. Germline V gene lookup returns CDR1 MNHEY and CDR2 SMNVEV (reference sequence). The CDR3 spans 10 residues. Notes on the study in general: Twins shared more top CDR3 clonotypes than unrelated donors did.

On this clonotype itself: What it binds is unknown.

TCRdb ran MiXCR on the 5' RACE reads and lists one entry per CDR3 protein. The sample holds fewer than 450,000 distinct CDR3 sequences; more than 25% are singletons and the top ten take 6.1%. Three pairs of healthy female monozygous twins were the donors. The origin of this receptor is a woman aged 18 to 49 in good health. The sequencing input was PBMCs. The J gene is TRBJ2-1, the V gene TRBV27; D is ambiguous. The CDR3 sequence is CASASNEQFF. DNA of the CDR3: TGTGCCAGCGCCTCCAATGAGCAGTTCTTC.